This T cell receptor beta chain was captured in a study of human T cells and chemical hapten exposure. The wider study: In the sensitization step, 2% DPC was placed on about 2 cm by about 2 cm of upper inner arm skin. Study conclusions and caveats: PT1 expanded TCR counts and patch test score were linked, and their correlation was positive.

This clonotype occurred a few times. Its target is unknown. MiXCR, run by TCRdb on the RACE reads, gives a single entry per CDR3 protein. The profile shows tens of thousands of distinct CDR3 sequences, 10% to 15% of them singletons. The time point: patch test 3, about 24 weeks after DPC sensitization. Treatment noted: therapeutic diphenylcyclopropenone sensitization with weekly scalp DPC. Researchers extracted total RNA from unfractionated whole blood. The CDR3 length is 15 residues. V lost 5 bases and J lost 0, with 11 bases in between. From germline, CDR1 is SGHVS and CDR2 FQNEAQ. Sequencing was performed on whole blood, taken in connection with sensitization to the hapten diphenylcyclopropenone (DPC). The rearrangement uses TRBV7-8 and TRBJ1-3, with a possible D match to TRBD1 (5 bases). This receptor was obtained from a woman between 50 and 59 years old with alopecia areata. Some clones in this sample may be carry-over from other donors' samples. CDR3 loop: CASSPRVASGNTIYF. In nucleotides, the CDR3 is TGTGCCAGCAGCCCCAGGGTGGCCTCTGGAAACACCATATATTTT.